Detailed here is one T cell receptor beta chain. The antigen is not known. Between the trimmed V and J ends, which lost 8 bases and 5 bases, there was a span of 10 bases. Germline V gene sequence: CDR1 ENHRY, CDR2 SYGVKD. The CDR3 length is 12 residues. This sample is part of a study of CD8+ T cells in alopecia areata. Findings of the study overall: In scalp and blood, many expanded lesional clones persisted during tofacitinib. In scalp, tofacitinib significantly decreased clonality and expanded CD8+ clones among the top 100. Normal skin contains resident alphabeta T cells, and these are also sequenced in scalp samples.

Sequencing templates came from extracted RNA that was reverse transcribed into cDNA. Sequenced by immunoSEQ multiplex PCR; TCRdb stores in-frame clones only, minus some. Among about 200,000 clones, over 55% were seen once, and the ten largest hold approximately 1%. The treatment is: oral pan-JAK inhibitor, 5-10 mg twice daily. The rearrangement links TRBV10-3 to TRBJ1-5, with D maybe TRBD1 (5 bases). Sequences were derived from CD4+ T cells sorted from blood, sampled at week 24, from a patient treated with tofacitinib. The origin of this receptor is a human donor with alopecia areata. The CDR3 DNA reads TGTGCCATCGCGCAGGGAGATCAGCCCCAGCATTTT. Translated: CAIAQGDQPQHF.